This record looks at one T cell receptor (beta chain) sequence and its context. Its cognate antigen is unknown. The entry originates in a study of Tregs in tolerant kidney transplant recipients. V was clipped by 2 bases and J by 7 bases, with 26 bases between them. Germline lookup yields CDR1 SGHVS and CDR2 FNYEAQ. CDR3 length equals 18 residues. Using immunoSEQ multiplex PCR, the repertoire was profiled, and TCRdb retains in-frame clones only, with some absent. The table shows around 50,000 clones, with 91% occurring only once. Related graft donors supplied nonmyeloablative bone marrow transplants, and mixed chimerism was transient. CD4+CD25+CD127- Tregs, CD4+CD25- non-Tregs, CD4 and CD8 cells were sorted. Study-level points and caveats: Some patients' samples used different primers over time, so nucleotide sequences weren't comparable. Activated donor B cell expansion appeared to reveal the most relevant donor-specific TCRbeta repertoire. Biological reproducibility was not directly addressed, but technical replication error appeared minimal.

The chain is built from TRBV7-6 and TRBJ2-5; D perhaps matches TRBD1 (5 bases). The sequence was collected from a human patient who received a combined kidney and bone marrow transplant. Some T cells could come from the graft donor. The source material was CD8+ T cells from blood (PBMCs), sampled 24 months after the transplant. DNA of the CDR3: TGTGCCAGCAGCTTAATAGTTTCTCAGGGCGGCGCCCCGGGGACCCAGTACTTC. Translated, it gives CASSLIVSQGGAPGTQYF.